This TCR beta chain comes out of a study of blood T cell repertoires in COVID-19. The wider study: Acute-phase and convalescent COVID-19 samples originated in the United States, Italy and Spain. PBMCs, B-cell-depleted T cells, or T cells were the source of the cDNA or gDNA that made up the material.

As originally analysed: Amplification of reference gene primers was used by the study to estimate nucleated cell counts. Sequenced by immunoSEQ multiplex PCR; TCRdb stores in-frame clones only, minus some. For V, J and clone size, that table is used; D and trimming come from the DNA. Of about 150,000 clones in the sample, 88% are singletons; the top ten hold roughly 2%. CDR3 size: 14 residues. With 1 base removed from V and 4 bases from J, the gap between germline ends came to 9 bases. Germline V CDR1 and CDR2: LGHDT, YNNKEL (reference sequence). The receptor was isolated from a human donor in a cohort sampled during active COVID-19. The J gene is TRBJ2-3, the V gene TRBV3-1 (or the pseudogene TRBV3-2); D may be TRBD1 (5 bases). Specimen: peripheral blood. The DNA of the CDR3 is TGTGCCAGCAGCCAAGGCAGGGTAGCAGATACGCAGTATTTT. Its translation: CASSQGRVADTQYF.